This T cell receptor beta chain is from a study of blood T cell repertoires in COVID-19. About the study: T cells, B-cell-depleted T cells, or PBMCs provided the cDNA or gDNA that served as material.

In germline, CDR1 is MDHEN, CDR2 SYDVKM. The V and J ends lost 5 bases and 0 bases respectively, with 10 bases between them. The CDR3 has 15 residues. How the authors handled the data: Reference gene primer amplification yielded estimated nucleated cell counts. Libraries were prepared by immunoSEQ multiplex PCR; TCRdb keeps only in-frame clonotypes and omits some of them. From that table come the V and J calls and clone size; the DNA was used to work out D and trimming. The table records about 490,000 clones, roughly 85% of them present only once. Sequenced: peripheral blood. The rearrangement uses TRBV28 and TRBJ2-2; possible D gene TRBD2, 6 bases. The TCR originated in a human donor in a cohort sampled during active COVID-19. CDR3 sequence reads: CASSMGLPNTGELFF. Written as DNA, the CDR3 is TGTGCCAGCAGTATGGGACTCCCGAACACCGGGGAGCTGTTTTTT. Full variable domain (missing parts from reference TRBV28 and TRBJ2-2): DVKVTQSSRYLVKRTGEKVFLECVQDMDHENMFWYRQDPGLGLRLIYFSYDVKMKEKGDIPEGYSVSREKKERFSLILESASTNQTSMYLCASSMGLPNTGELFFGEGSRLTVL.